What follows are 26 T cell receptor beta chains derived from one specimen sequenced in a study of circulating CD8 cells and anti-PD-1 response in melanoma. Each library started from roughly 16 ng of total RNA using the QIAseq Immune Repertoire TCR panel. Via MiXCR, TCRdb re-called the reads, giving one row per CDR3 protein. Counted here are several hundred distinct CDR3 sequences, 10% to 13% occurring once; the ten biggest clones make up 52%. Four subsets defined by PD-1 and/or TIGIT were sorted from live CD3+CD8+TCRalphabeta+ cells. This sample comprised CD8+ T cells from PBMCs, obtained at baseline or after one month of anti-PD-1 therapy (not recorded which). These receptors all come from a human donor with melanoma.

By sample share, this clonotype is large. The chain has TRBV6-1 and TRBJ1-2, with D hard to call. The ends were cut back, 2 bases at V and 2 bases at J, with 6 bases in the middle. The CDR3 loop spans 13 amino acids. The germline V gene has CDR1 MNHNS and CDR2 SASEGT. DNA for the CDR3: TGTGCCAGCAGTGAAATGGGGAACTATGGCTACACCTTC. This codes for CASSEMGNYGYTF.

In this sample, this clonotype is large. V usage is TRBV6-6 and J usage is TRBJ2-3; 7 bases line up with TRBD1. With 4 bases clipped from V and 2 bases from J, the junction kept 9 bases outside the gene matches. Germline CDR1 and CDR2: MNHNY and SVGAGI (reference sequence). This CDR3 region has 16 residues. CDR3 bases: TGTGCCAGCAGTTCTCCCGGGACAGAGTACACAGATACGCAGTATTTT. Its protein product is CASSSPGTEYTDTQYF.

Within the sample, this clonotype is large. The rearrangement joins TRBV4-1 to TRBJ2-7; maybe TRBD2 (5 bases). Trimming took 3 bases from V and 0 from J, leaving 12 bases between them. This CDR3 has 15 residues. Germline V gives CDR1 MGHRA, CDR2 YSYEKL. The CDR3 is CASSQSRGFSYEQYF. Written as DNA, the CDR3 is TGCGCCAGCAGCCAGAGTCGAGGGTTCTCCTACGAGCAGTACTTC.

By sample fraction, this clonotype is large. The chain combines TRBV25-1 with TRBJ2-1; possibly TRBD2 for D (6 bases). The V end was cut by 1 base, the J end by 2 bases, with 9 bases between. Germline-derived CDR1 and CDR2 are MGHDK and SYGVNS. The CDR3 consists of 15 residues. The CDR3: CASSESGVAYNEQFF. CDR3 in DNA: TGTGCCAGCAGTGAATCGGGGGTCGCCTACAATGAGCAGTTCTTC.

This clonotype is large in the sample. The chain is built from TRBV5-8 and TRBJ1-5; no firm D call. Germline CDR1 SGHTS, CDR2 YDEGEE. The CDR3 covers 16 residues. Deletions cut 0 bases from V and 1 base from J, with 11 bases between. The CDR3 spells CASSLVGVMSNQPQHF. The CDR3 DNA reads as TGTGCCAGCAGCTTGGTCGGGGTAATGAGCAATCAGCCCCAGCATTTT.

By sample fraction, this clonotype is large. The chain is built from TRBV9 and TRBJ2-7, with D tentatively TRBD1 or TRBD2 (5 bases each). The ends were cut back, 4 bases at V and 1 base at J, with 12 bases in the middle. Germline-derived CDR1 and CDR2 are SGDLS and YYNGEE. There are 14 residues in the CDR3. The CDR3 protein is CASSLPGPSYEQYF. CDR3 sequence (DNA): TGTGCCAGCAGCCTTCCGGGACCTTCCTACGAGCAGTACTTC.

Judged by abundance, this clonotype is large (0.1 to 1%). The chain employs TRBV19 and TRBJ1-1; the D gene is possibly TRBD1 (5 bases). Trimming took off 7 bases at V and 2 bases at J, with 14 bases between the two ends. The germline V gene encodes CDR1 LNHDA and CDR2 SQIVND (reference sequence). This CDR3 region has 14 residues. CDR3 DNA sequence: TGTGCCAGTACTCAGGGAAGGGGCAACACTGAAGCTTTCTTT. Its protein product is CASTQGRGNTEAFF.

The chain links TRBV5-6 to TRBJ2-5; D gene uncertain. The V end lost 0 bases, the J end lost 0 bases, and 9 bases lay between the germline ends. There are 15 residues in the CDR3. Per germline, CDR1 SGHDT and CDR2 YYEEEE. This CDR3 is CASSLEGPDQETQYF. For the CDR3, the DNA is TGTGCCAGCAGCTTGGAGGGCCCCGACCAAGAGACCCAGTACTTC.

This clonotype rates as medium-sized. A read error may produce the germline difference seen at one junction end. The chain couples TRBV5-4 to TRBJ2-7; D is unclear. The germline V gene has CDR1 SGHNT and CDR2 YYREEE (reference sequence). This CDR3 spans 12 amino acids. CDR3 loop: CASSSPTYERYF. In DNA form, the CDR3 reads TGTGCCAGCAGCTCCCCCACCTACGAGCGGTACTTC.

By sample fraction, this clonotype is large. The chain couples TRBV20-1 to TRBJ2-7; 10 bases fit TRBD2. Per the germline V gene, CDR1 is DFQATT and CDR2 is SNEGSKA (reference sequence). Unmatched junction bases numbered 7, after V lost 2 bases and J lost 0 bases. This CDR3 has 16 amino acids. DNA of the CDR3: TGCAGTGCTAGAAATCTAGCGGGGGTCCCCTCCTACGAGCAGTACTTC. Translating it yields CSARNLAGVPSYEQYF.

This clonotype was detected only a few times. It may be a read error: a sequence one base away is much more abundant. The CDR3 loop is CASSPTVAGAGTQYF. CDR3 nucleotides: TGTGCCAGTTCACCCACGGTAGCGGGGGCAGGGACCCAGTACTTC. J is TRBJ2-5 and V is TRBV27; TRBD2 matches at 9 bases. Germline values: CDR1 MNHEY, CDR2 SMNVEV (reference sequence). J gave up 7 bases and V 9 bases, and 15 bases lay outside the gene matches. The CDR3 is 15 amino acids.

This clonotype is labeled medium-sized. This rearrangement joins TRBV5-1 to TRBJ2-7, with 8 bases lining up with TRBD1. The germline V gene has CDR1 SGHRS and CDR2 YFSETQ. The trim removed 3 bases at V and 4 bases at J, leaving 6 bases unmatched. CDR3 length: 14 residues. CDR3 DNA sequence: TGCGCCAGCAGCTACGACAGGGGAGGTTACGAGCAGTACTTC. It translates to CASSYDRGGYEQYF.

By share of the sample, this clonotype is large. This rearrangement joins TRBV28 to TRBJ1-2, with 7 bases matching TRBD1. The CDR3 contains 14 residues. Germline-derived CDR1 and CDR2 are MDHEN and SYDVKM. J lost 8 bases, V lost 7 bases, and 13 bases had no gene match. CDR3 in amino acids: CASNLRGLVGGYTF. CDR3 DNA sequence: TGTGCCAGCAACTTAAGGGGGCTGGTGGGAGGCTACACCTTC.

The rearrangement links TRBV7-3 to TRBJ1-2, with no clear D. The CDR3 length is 13 residues. CDR1 is SGHTA, CDR2 FQGTGA, per germline. Trimming shortened V by 2 bases and J by 4 bases, and 8 bases separated the two germline ends. CDR3 in amino acids: CASSLGLVYGYTF. The CDR3 DNA reads TGTGCCAGCAGCTTAGGGCTGGTCTATGGCTACACCTTC.

This clonotype qualifies as hyperexpanded. The chain links TRBV27 to TRBJ2-5; D is undetermined. The CDR3 sequence is 13 residues long. Germline V lookup: CDR1 MNHEY, CDR2 SMNVEV (reference sequence). With 3 bases removed from V and 1 base from J, the gap between germline ends came to 6 bases. CDR3 protein: CASSLRRQETQYF. The CDR3 nucleotides are TGTGCCAGCAGTTTGCGTCGCCAAGAGACCCAGTACTTC.

By proportion, this clonotype is medium-sized. V is TRBV19 and J is TRBJ2-3; no clear D gene. Deletions cut 3 bases from V and 1 base from J, with 5 bases between. The CDR3 is 13 amino acids. Germline lookup yields CDR1 LNHDA and CDR2 SQIVND (reference sequence). The CDR3 nucleotides read TGTGCCAGTAGTATCTGGGGCACAGATACGCAGTATTTT. Protein sequence: CASSIWGTDTQYF.

This clonotype is deemed medium-sized (0.01 to 0.1%). The V and J genes are TRBV4-3 and TRBJ2-7, with D unclear. Germline V gene sequence: CDR1 LGHNA, CDR2 YSLEER. CDR3 length: 14 residues. The ends were cut back, 0 bases at V and 2 bases at J, with 8 bases in the middle. The CDR3 DNA reads TGCGCCAGCAGCCAAGACTTCGGACCCTACGAGCAGTACTTC. It codes for CASSQDFGPYEQYF.

This clonotype is large (0.1 to 1%) by share. This chain joins TRBV7-9 and TRBJ1-1; D remains unclear. The CDR3 runs 13 residues. V lost 5 bases to trimming and J lost 4 bases, with 11 bases between them. Germline CDR1 SEHNR, CDR2 FQNEAQ (reference sequence). For the CDR3, the DNA is TGTGCCAGCAGCCCCCCGCAAATCACTGAAGCTTTCTTT. Protein product: CASSPPQITEAFF.

V and J are TRBV7-9 and TRBJ2-2; 10 positions agree with TRBD2. This CDR3 is built from 17 residues. V lost 5 bases to trimming and J lost 3 bases; unmatched junction nucleotides: 9. Germline V gene lookup returns CDR1 SEHNR and CDR2 FQNEAQ (reference sequence). CDR3 bases: TGTGCCAGCAGCCCTGGGCGGCTAGCGGGGGACACCGGGGAGCTGTTTTTT. Encoded protein: CASSPGRLAGDTGELFF.

By share of the sample, this clonotype is medium-sized. The chain uses TRBV7-9 and TRBJ2-5; 7 bases are a match to TRBD1. The ends lost 4 bases at V and 1 base at J; junction bases unmatched: 3. Germline V gene sequence: CDR1 SEHNR, CDR2 FQNEAQ (reference sequence). This CDR3 has 14 amino acids. The CDR3 DNA is TGTGCCAGCAGCTCGACAGGGTCCCAAGAGACCCAGTACTTC. Protein sequence: CASSSTGSQETQYF.

By share, this clonotype ranks as medium-sized. This rearrangement joins TRBV11-1 to TRBJ2-7; tentative D call: TRBD1 (6 bases). Germline lookup yields CDR1 SGHAT and CDR2 FQDESV (reference sequence). This CDR3 comprises 13 residues. V lost 3 bases to trimming and J lost 0 bases, with 6 bases between them. The CDR3 here is CASSLDSSYEQYF. The CDR3 DNA reads as TGTGCCAGCAGCTTGGACAGCTCCTACGAGCAGTACTTC.

This clonotype appeared a few times. This CDR3 reads CASTPVGGSPLHF. Written as DNA, the CDR3 is TGCGCCAGCACCCCGGTGGGGGGTTCACCCCTCCACTTT. The chain couples TRBV4-3 to TRBJ1-6; tentative D call: TRBD1 (5 bases). Deletions cut 7 bases from V and 9 bases from J, with 13 bases between. The CDR3 runs to 13 residues. The germline V gene has CDR1 LGHNA and CDR2 YSLEER.

This clonotype is medium-sized (0.01 to 0.1%) within its sample. The chain is built from TRBV4-1 and TRBJ2-2, with D unclear. This CDR3 is built from 15 residues. V gave up 1 base and J gave up 2 bases, with 8 bases separating them. Germline CDR1 reads MGHRA; CDR2 reads YSYEKL. CDR3 loop: CASSQVTVNTGELFF. CDR3 DNA: TGCGCCAGCAGCCAAGTTACCGTAAACACCGGGGAGCTGTTTTTT.

As to this clonotype: This could be a read error, since a much larger clone is one nucleotide away. The conserved final phenylalanine or tryptophan is absent from the CDR3, which likely points to a read error. As DNA, the CDR3 is TGCAGTGCTCAGGGACAGGAGAACACCGGGGAGCTGTTTTCT. Translated, it gives CSAQGQENTGELFS. The chain recombines TRBV20-1 with TRBJ2-2; the match to TRBD1 covers 8 bases. V shed 5 bases, J shed 1 base, and the junction held 3 bases outside the gene matches. This CDR3 comprises 14 residues. CDR1 is DFQATT and CDR2 is SNEGSKA in the germline V gene (reference sequence).

By share, this clonotype counts as medium-sized (0.01 to 0.1%). This chain joins TRBV19 and TRBJ1-2, with 8 bases identical to TRBD1. J lost 6 bases, V lost 0 bases, and 6 bases had no gene match. The CDR3 extends over 15 amino acids. The germline V gene encodes CDR1 LNHDA and CDR2 SQIVND (reference sequence). CDR3 DNA sequence: TGTGCCAGTAGTATAGACTGGGACAGGATCGATGGCTACACCTTC. It yields the protein CASSIDWDRIDGYTF. Full variable domain (remainder filled in from reference TRBV19 and TRBJ1-2): DGGITQSPKYLFRKEGQNVTLSCEQNLNHDAMYWYRQDPGQGLRLIYYSQIVNDFQKGDIAEGYSVSREKKESFPLTVTSAQKNPTAFYLCASSIDWDRIDGYTFGSGTRLTVV.

The J gene is TRBJ2-7, the V gene TRBV2, with D tentatively TRBD1 (6 bases). The germline gives CDR1 SNHLY, CDR2 FYNNEI. V was shortened by 6 bases and J by 3 bases, with 15 bases between the two germline ends. This CDR3 is 14 amino acids long. Here the CDR3 reads CASRETGTFYEQYF. The CDR3 coding sequence is TGTGCCAGCAGGGAAACAGGGACCTTCTACGAGCAGTACTTC.